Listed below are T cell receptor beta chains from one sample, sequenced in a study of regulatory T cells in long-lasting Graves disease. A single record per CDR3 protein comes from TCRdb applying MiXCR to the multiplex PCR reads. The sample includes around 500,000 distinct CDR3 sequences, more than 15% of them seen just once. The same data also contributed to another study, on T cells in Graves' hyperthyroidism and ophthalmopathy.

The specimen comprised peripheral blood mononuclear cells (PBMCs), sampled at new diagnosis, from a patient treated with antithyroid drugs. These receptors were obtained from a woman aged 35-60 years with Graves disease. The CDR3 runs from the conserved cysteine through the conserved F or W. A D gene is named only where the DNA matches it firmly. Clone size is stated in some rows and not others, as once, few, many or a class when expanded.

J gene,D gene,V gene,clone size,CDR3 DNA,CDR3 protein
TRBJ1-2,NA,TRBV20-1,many,TGCAGTGCTAGCGGCAGCGGGGGCTACACCTTC,CSASGSGGYTF
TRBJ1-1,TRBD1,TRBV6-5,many,TGTGCCAGCAGTTCAGGGGGCTGGGACACTGAAGCTTTCTTT,CASSSGGWDTEAFF
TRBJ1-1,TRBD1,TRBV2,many,TGTGCCAGCAGCGTAGACAGGGGGAACACTGAAGCTTTCTTT,CASSVDRGNTEAFF
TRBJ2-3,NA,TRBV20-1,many,TGCAGTGCTAGAGGGGGGCCCTTCACAGATACGCAGTATTTT,CSARGGPFTDTQYF
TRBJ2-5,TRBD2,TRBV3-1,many,TGTGCCAGCAGCCAAGAGCTAGCGGGTAAAGAGACCCAGTACTTC,CASSQELAGKETQYF
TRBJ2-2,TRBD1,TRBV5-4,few,TGTGCCACCGGGACAGGCGACACCGGGGAGCTGTTTTTT,CATGTGDTGELFF
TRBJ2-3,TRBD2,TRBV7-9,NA,TGCGCCAGCAGCCAAATAGCGGGGGGAACAGATACGCAGTATTTT,CASSQIAGGTDTQYF
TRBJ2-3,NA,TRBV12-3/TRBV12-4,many,TGTGCCAGCAGTTTGGTGGTCCGGGCCTCGGCCAAAGATACGCAGTATTTT,CASSLVVRASAKDTQYF
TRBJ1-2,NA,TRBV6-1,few,TGTGCCAGCAGCCCCGGGGGGGGATTTGGCTACACCTTC,CASSPGGGFGYTF
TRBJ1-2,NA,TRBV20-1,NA,TGCAGTGGGATTCAGGGGCGAAACTATGGCTACACCTTC,CSGIQGRNYGYTF
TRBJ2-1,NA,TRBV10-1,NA,TGCGCCAGCAGTGGAAAACGTTACAATGAGCAGTTCTTC,CASSGKRYNEQFF
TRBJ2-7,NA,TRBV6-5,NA,TGTGCCAGCAGTTACGGTTCCGATCCGGGCGAGCAGTACTTC,CASSYGSDPGEQYF
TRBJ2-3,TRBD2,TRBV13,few,TGTGCCAGCAGCTTTGAAGGACTAGCGGGGGGGACAGATACGCAGTATTTT,CASSFEGLAGGTDTQYF
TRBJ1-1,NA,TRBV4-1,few,TGCGCCAGCAGCCAAGAATCGCCCAGGAACACTGAAGCTTTCTTT,CASSQESPRNTEAFF
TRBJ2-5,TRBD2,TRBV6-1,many,TGTGCCAGCAGTACCGGACTAGCGGGGGGAGAGACCCAGTACTTC,CASSTGLAGGETQYF
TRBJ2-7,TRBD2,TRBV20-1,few,TGCAGTGCTAGAGATCCGGGGGGGCCCAACGAGCAGTACTTC,CSARDPGGPNEQYF
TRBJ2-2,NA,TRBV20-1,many,TGCAGTGCTAGCCCCTTGTGGGGACACTACACCGGGGAGCTGTTTTTT,CSASPLWGHYTGELFF
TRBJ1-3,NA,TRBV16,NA,TGTGCCAGCAGCCAACAGATCTCTGGAAACACCATATATTTT,CASSQQISGNTIYF
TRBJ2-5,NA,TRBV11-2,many,TGTGCCAGCAGCTTAGATCGGGTGGGGTCGGAGACCCAGTACTTC,CASSLDRVGSETQYF
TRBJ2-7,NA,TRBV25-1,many,TGTGCCAAAAAAGACAGGCCAACCTCCTACGAGCAGTACTTC,CAKKDRPTSYEQYF
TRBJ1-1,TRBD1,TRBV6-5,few,TGTGCCAGCAGTTACACTACAGGGGCCTACACTGAAGCTTTCTTT,CASSYTTGAYTEAFF
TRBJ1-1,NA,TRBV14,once,TGTGCCAGCAGCCAAGCGGCAGCGAACACTGAAGCTTTCTTT,CASSQAAANTEAFF
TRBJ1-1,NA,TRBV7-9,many,TGTGCCAGCAGCTTATCAGCAGGGTCTGAAGCTTTCTTT,CASSLSAGSEAFF
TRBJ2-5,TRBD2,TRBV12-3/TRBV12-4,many,TGTGCCAGCAGTTTACAGCGGGGGGACCAAGAGACCCAGTACTTC,CASSLQRGDQETQYF
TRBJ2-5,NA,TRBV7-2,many,TGTGCCAGCAGCTTAGAACTAGCTCCGGGGGAGACCCAGTACTTC,CASSLELAPGETQYF
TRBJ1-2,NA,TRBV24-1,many,TGTGCCACCAGCGGGACTAACTATGGCTACACCTTC,CATSGTNYGYTF
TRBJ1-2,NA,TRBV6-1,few,TGTGCCAGCCAATCTACAGGGTCCGGCTACACCTTC,CASQSTGSGYTF